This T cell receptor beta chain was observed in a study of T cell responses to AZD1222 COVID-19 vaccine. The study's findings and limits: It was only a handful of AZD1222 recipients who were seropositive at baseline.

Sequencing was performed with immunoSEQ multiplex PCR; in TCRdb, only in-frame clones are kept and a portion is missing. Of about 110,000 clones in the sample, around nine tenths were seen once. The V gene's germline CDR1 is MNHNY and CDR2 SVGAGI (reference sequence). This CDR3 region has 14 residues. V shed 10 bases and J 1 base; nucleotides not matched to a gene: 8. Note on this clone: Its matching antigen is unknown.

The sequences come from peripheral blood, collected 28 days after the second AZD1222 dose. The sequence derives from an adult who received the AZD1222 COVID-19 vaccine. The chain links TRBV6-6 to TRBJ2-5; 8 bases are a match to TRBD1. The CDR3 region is CATTQGALQETQYF. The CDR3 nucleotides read TGTGCCACCACTCAGGGGGCCCTCCAAGAGACCCAGTACTTC.